Listed below are T cell receptor beta chains from one sample, sequenced in a study of blood T cell repertoires in COVID-19. Only in-frame clones appear in the TCRdb table, and some are missing; sequencing was by immunoSEQ multiplex PCR. This table holds under 25,000 clones, over 75% found once. The sample was peripheral blood. The receptor source for this set is a human donor in a cohort sampled during active COVID-19. The CDR3 runs from the conserved cysteine through the conserved F or W. The D gene is left open where the match is weak. Only part of the rows carry a size: once, few, many, or a class if the clone is expanded.

size,J,V,D,CDR3,DNA
-,TRBJ1-5,TRBV30,-,CAWKGLGEVPQHF,TGTGCCTGGAAAGGGCTAGGGGAGGTTCCCCAGCATTTT
-,TRBJ1-1,TRBV28,-,CASSLSGVGTEAFF,TGTGCCAGCAGTTTATCAGGGGTGGGCACTGAAGCTTTCTTT
-,TRBJ2-5,TRBV3-1/TRBV3-2,-,CASSQGSTLQETQYF,TGTGCCAGCAGCCAAGGGTCTACCCTCCAAGAGACCCAGTACTTC
-,TRBJ2-5,TRBV6-5,-,CASSLLATEGETQYF,TGTGCCAGCTCCCTCCTCGCCACCGAGGGCGAGACCCAGTACTTC
-,TRBJ1-5,TRBV19,TRBD1,CASSPQGAGQPQHF,TGTGCCAGTAGTCCACAGGGGGCCGGTCAGCCCCAGCATTTT
few,TRBJ2-3,TRBV2,TRBD2,CASRGGTTPLGTQYF,TGTGCCAGCAGGGGCGGGACTACCCCGTTGGGTACGCAGTATTTT
-,TRBJ1-5,TRBV5-6,-,CASSLGQLYNQPQHF,TGTGCCAGCAGCTTGGGACAGCTTTACAATCAGCCCCAGCATTTT
-,TRBJ2-5,TRBV6-1,TRBD1,CASSEAGGSQETQYF,TGTGCCAGCAGTGAAGCAGGGGGCTCTCAAGAGACCCAGTACTTC
-,TRBJ1-2,TRBV7-2,-,CASSNTGILGYGYTF,TGTGCCAGCAGTAACACAGGGATTTTGGGTTATGGCTACACCTTC
-,TRBJ1-2,TRBV7-9,-,CASSLPLPLNYGYTF,TGTGCCAGCAGCTTACCCCTACCGTTGAACTATGGCTACACCTTC
-,TRBJ1-1,TRBV27,-,CASSLSARGTEAFF,TGTGCCAGCAGCCTTTCGGCGAGGGGGACTGAAGCTTTCTTT
-,TRBJ2-2,TRBV18,TRBD1,CASSRGQGSTGELFF,TGTGCCAGCTCACGCGGACAGGGGAGCACCGGGGAGCTGTTTTTT
-,TRBJ1-2,TRBV27,-,CASSLSGGHGYTF,TGTGCCAGCAGTCTAAGTGGGGGCCATGGCTACACCTTC
-,TRBJ1-1,TRBV6-6,-,CASSERRHTEAFF,TGTGCCAGCAGCGAGCGGAGGCACACTGAAGCTTTCTTT
-,TRBJ2-1,TRBV5-1,TRBD2,CASSTSGPYNEQFF,TGCGCCAGCAGCACTAGCGGACCCTACAATGAGCAGTTCTTC
-,TRBJ2-1,TRBV7-2,-,CASSLWEGAYNEQFF,TGTGCCAGCAGCTTGTGGGAGGGGGCCTACAATGAGCAGTTCTTC
-,TRBJ2-7,TRBV28,-,CASHTHNGTQSYEQYF,TGTGCCAGCCACACCCACAACGGGACACAATCCTACGAGCAGTACTTC
-,TRBJ2-2,TRBV7-3,-,CASSKQGPGELFF,TGTGCCAGCAGCAAACAGGGTCCCGGGGAGCTGTTTTTT
-,TRBJ2-7,TRBV21-1,-,CASSNPGTGGYEQYF,TGTGCCAGCAGCAACCCCGGGACAGGGGGCTACGAGCAGTACTTC
-,TRBJ2-7,TRBV28,TRBD2,CASSETSGSREQYF,TGTGCCAGCAGTGAAACTAGCGGGAGTCGCGAGCAGTACTTC
-,TRBJ2-6,TRBV9,TRBD1,CASSPDRGGLKTGANVLTF,TGTGCCAGCAGCCCAGACAGGGGTGGACTGAAGACTGGGGCCAACGTCCTGACTTTC
-,TRBJ1-6,TRBV7-3,TRBD1,CASSSGTGNSPLHF,TGTGCCAGCAGTTCCGGGACAGGGAATTCACCCCTCCACTTT
-,TRBJ1-5,TRBV5-8,TRBD1,CASTKPGTGSSQHF,TGTGCCAGCACCAAACCCGGGACAGGGTCCTCCCAGCATTTT
-,TRBJ2-7,TRBV6-5,-,CASSPGDYEQYF,TGTGCCAGCAGCCCCGGGGACTACGAGCAGTACTTC
-,TRBJ2-3,TRBV15,-,CATSRGLQGTDTQYF,TGTGCCACCAGCAGAGGTTTACAGGGCACAGATACGCAGTATTTT
-,TRBJ1-2,TRBV6-5,-,CASSSNIAKGYTF,TGTGCCAGCAGTTCTAACATAGCAAAGGGCTACACCTTC
-,TRBJ2-7,TRBV27,-,CASSPGGGVRYEQYF,TGTGCCAGCAGTCCCGGAGGGGGGGTACGGTACGAGCAGTACTTC
-,TRBJ2-7,TRBV4-2,-,CASSQDGSDSYEQYF,TGTGCCAGCAGCCAAGACGGTAGCGATTCCTACGAGCAGTACTTC
once,TRBJ2-6,TRBV4-1,-,CASSQVFSGANVLTF,TGCGCCAGCAGCCAAGTCTTTTCTGGGGCCAACGTCCTGACTTTC
-,TRBJ1-5,TRBV24-1,-,CATSEQGQPQHF,TGTGCCACCAGTGAACAGGGACAGCCCCAGCATTTT
-,TRBJ1-2,TRBV24-1,TRBD1,CATSDWTPGQGTYGYTF,TGTGCCACCAGTGACTGGACCCCGGGACAGGGGACCTATGGCTACACCTTC
-,TRBJ1-1,TRBV7-8,-,CASIQTDNTEAFF,TGTGCCAGCATCCAGACAGATAACACTGAAGCTTTCTTT
-,TRBJ1-4,TRBV27,-,CASSLRQGREKLFF,TGTGCCAGCAGTTTACGGCAGGGTAGAGAAAAACTGTTTTTT
-,TRBJ1-2,TRBV19,-,CASSIRVYPNYGYTF,TGTGCCAGTAGTATACGGGTATACCCTAACTATGGCTACACCTTC
large,TRBJ2-7,TRBV5-5,TRBD2,CASSEVAGIVYEQYF,TGTGCCAGCAGCGAAGTAGCGGGGATCGTCTACGAGCAGTACTTC
-,TRBJ2-7,TRBV11-2,-,CASSLLSRSEQYF,TGTGCCAGCAGCTTATTGAGTAGGAGCGAGCAGTACTTC
-,TRBJ2-1,TRBV4-1,TRBD1,CASSQDRASSYNEQFF,TGCGCCAGCAGCCAGGACAGGGCAAGCTCCTACAATGAGCAGTTCTTC
-,TRBJ2-4,TRBV2,-,CASSEGYLSSKNIQYF,TGTGCCAGCAGTGAGGGCTATTTATCTTCCAAAAACATTCAGTACTTC